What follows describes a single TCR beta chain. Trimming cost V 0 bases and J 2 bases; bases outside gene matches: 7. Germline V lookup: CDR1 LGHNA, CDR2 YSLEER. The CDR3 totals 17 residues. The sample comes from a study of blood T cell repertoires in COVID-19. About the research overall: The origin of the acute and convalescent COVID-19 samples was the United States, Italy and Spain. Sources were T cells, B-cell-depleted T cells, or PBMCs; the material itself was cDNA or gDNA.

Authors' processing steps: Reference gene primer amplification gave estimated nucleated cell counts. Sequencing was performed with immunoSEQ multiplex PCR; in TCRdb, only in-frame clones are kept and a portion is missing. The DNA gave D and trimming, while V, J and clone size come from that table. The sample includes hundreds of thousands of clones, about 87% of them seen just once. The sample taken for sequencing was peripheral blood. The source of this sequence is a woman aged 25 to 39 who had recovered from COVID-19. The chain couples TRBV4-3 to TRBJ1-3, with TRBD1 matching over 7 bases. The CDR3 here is CASSQEYRGFTGNTIYF. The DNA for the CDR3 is TGCGCCAGCAGCCAAGAATACAGGGGATTCACTGGAAACACCATATATTTT.